This T cell receptor beta chain was recovered during a study of CD8+ T cells in alopecia areata. Background on the study: Treated patients swallowed 5 to 10 mg of oral tofacitinib twice daily.

Points from the study as a whole: Mice showed clearer TCR sharing than patients did, a gap that was possibly HLA-related.

The treatment is: oral pan-JAK inhibitor, 5-10 mg twice daily. Lesional scalp punch biopsies and peripheral blood were collected from alopecia areata patients. From PBMCs, CD4+ and CD8+ T cells were sorted. Extracted RNA was reverse transcribed, and the resulting cDNA served as sequencing template. The data were produced by immunoSEQ multiplex PCR, yet TCRdb's version contains in-frame clones alone and is incomplete. The repertoire includes about 200,000 clones, roughly 60% of them detected once, and under 7% sits in the top ten. This CDR3 has 18 amino acids. V gave up 5 bases and J gave up 0 bases; unmatched junction bases: 14. Germline V CDR1 and CDR2: GTSNPN, SVGIG (reference sequence). Of note for this clone: Its cognate antigen is unknown.

Material: CD4+ T cells sorted from blood, obtained at week 24, from a patient treated with tofacitinib. The source is a human donor with alopecia areata. V usage is TRBV30 and J usage is TRBJ2-1; the match to TRBD1 covers 9 bases. The CDR3 loop reads CAWVGQGWAPSSYNEQFF. The CDR3 coding sequence is TGTGCCTGGGTCGGACAGGGGTGGGCCCCAAGCTCCTACAATGAGCAGTTCTTC.